The clone carrying this T cell receptor beta chain was observed at least ten times. Its antigen remains unknown. Being off target in a library aimed at alpha chains, this beta chain has a size of little meaning. These data originate in a study of HIV-infected patients and healthy controls. For the study at large: Viral load fell to undetectable in 11 of 16 patients by the second blood draw.

Follow-up blood was drawn about 14 weeks, roughly three months, after antiretroviral therapy began. The repertoire came from unfractionated whole blood and reflected all unsorted peripheral T cells. cDNA was made from about 500 ng RNA using alpha and beta constant primers. Using multiplexing indices, alpha and beta chain libraries were generated apart by chain-specific third strand synthesis. TCRdb ran MiXCR on the 5' RACE reads and lists one entry per CDR3 protein. The sample includes around 8,000 distinct CDR3 sequences, around 6.7% of them seen just once. Study-level points and caveats: HIV-infected repertoires had significantly higher mean Gini indices than controls, possibly reflecting oligoclonality. During therapy, HIV-associated CDR3s fell significantly in frequency, while CMV-associated CDR3s did not change significantly.

Germline V gene data show CDR1 as SGHTA and CDR2 as FQGTGA. V was shortened by 2 bases and J by 5 bases, with 10 bases between the two germline ends. This CDR3 spans 14 amino acids. The chain employs TRBV7-3 and TRBJ2-1, with D unclear. The clonotype was recovered from an adult with HIV infection. The source material was blood, sampled during antiretroviral therapy. The CDR3 here is CASSLAGLNNEQFF. The CDR3 DNA reads as TGTGCCAGCAGCTTAGCTGGTCTGAACAATGAGCAGTTCTTC.